One T cell receptor (beta chain) is described in this entry. By its share of the sample, this clone is medium-sized (0.01 to 0.1%). Its target antigen remains unknown. No base qualities exist here, and no much larger clone lies one base off it. These data come from a study of OX40 agonist ivuxolimab in advanced cancers. With regard to the full study: Ivuxolimab was a fully human IgG2 agonistic monoclonal antibody targeting the costimulatory receptor OX40 (CD134). Intravenous ivuxolimab was administered to patients every 2 weeks at six dose levels: 0.01, 0.1, 0.3, 1.5, 3 and 10 mg/kg. Of the roughly 52 dose-escalation patients, hepatocellular carcinoma was present in about 20, melanoma in around 15, renal cell carcinoma in 9 and head and neck cancer in 9. The dose-escalation cohort was 82.7% male with a mean age of approximately 60 years, ranging from roughly 20 to 80. Patients were allowed to have had prior anti-PD-1, anti-PD-L1 or anti-CTLA-4 therapy, and 40% of the dose-escalation patients had previously received checkpoint inhibitors. Partial responses occurred in three dose-escalation patients, of whom one had hepatocellular carcinoma and two had cutaneous melanoma. The purpose of peripheral TCRbeta sequencing was to test whether ivuxolimab changed TCR sequence diversity and led to clonal T-cell expansion. The monotherapy dose-escalation portion (N ≈ 50 patients) of the phase I ivuxolimab trial is reported in the paper. Results the study describes overall, beyond this receptor: Clonal expansion of both CD4+ and CD8+ blood T cells was observed from baseline to week 6 at doses 0.1 to 3.0 mg/kg. Low levels of normalized T-cell clonal expansion were also seen in some patients who did not respond. After ivuxolimab, CD8+ T cells had more expanded clones than CD4+ T cells on average. The antigen specificity of the peripheral T cells that underwent clonal expansion was not determined. In the 0.1-3.0 mg/kg groups, partial responders had among the lowest normalized peripheral clonal expansion, particularly in CD8+ T cells.

Via the germline V gene, CDR1 is MRHNA and CDR2 SNTAGT. The CDR3, from cysteine to phenylalanine, totals 14 residues. The only DNA kept is the CDR3, 42 bases in frame from the first base. The trim is 4 bases for V and 6 bases for J, with a gap of 15 bases between the germline ends. Genomic DNA was isolated from the sorted cells so that the TCRbeta CDR3 region could be sequenced. The immunoSEQ Assay was used for sequencing of TCRbeta CDR3 regions. TCRdb carries this immuneACCESS record with in-frame sequences only. Its versions omit some clonotypes, under half of them owing to an unresolved V gene in the studies checked, with the rest unexplained. Recorded for this sample are under 35,000 clones; about 88% of them occurred a single time. The ten largest clones add up to roughly 21% of the sample. The trial excluded patients who had a history of autoimmune disease or were on systemic immunosuppression. Peripheral blood for TCR sequencing was drawn from every dose cohort at baseline, at cycle 4 day 1 and at cycle 7 day 1. The samples were taken from a phase I, first-in-human, multicenter, open-label dose-escalation trial of ivuxolimab. Adults with locally advanced or metastatic melanoma, renal cell carcinoma, hepatocellular carcinoma or head and neck squamous cell carcinoma were enrolled in the trial. Before TCR sequencing, CD4+ T cells and CD8+ T cells were sorted from peripheral blood as separate populations.

The chain couples TRBV6-4 to TRBJ1-1; TRBD1 is a possible D gene, resting on 5 matching bases. This material consisted of CD4+ or CD8+ T cells sorted from blood, taken in a trial of the OX40 agonist ivuxolimab. The TCR originated in an adult with an advanced solid tumor such as melanoma, head and neck, liver or kidney cancer. The DNA reads TGTGCCAGCAGTGCTGACAGTGAGACCTCTGAAGCTTTCTTT. This codes for CASSADSETSEAFF.